In this sample, the clone carrying this T cell receptor beta chain turned up many times. iRepertoire HTBI primers and Arm-PCR of CDR3 regions built TCR beta libraries. TCRdb redid the calling of the multiplex PCR reads with MiXCR, one entry per CDR3 protein. The profile shows about 620,000 distinct CDR3 sequences, roughly 16% of them singletons. The data belong to a study of regulatory T cells in long-lasting Graves disease. On the study more broadly: Newly diagnosed Graves' patients had taken antithyroid drugs under 3 months.

Time point specified: newly diagnosed GD, antithyroid drugs for less than 3 months. Following extraction of RNA from PBMCs, that RNA was used to make the TCR library. These sequences were also reported in another study, on T cells in Graves' hyperthyroidism and ophthalmopathy. From that paper: Uncontrolled infection, other autoimmune disease, pregnancy or lactation excluded patients. An initial round of RT-PCR targeting the TCR CDR3 relied on the HTBI primer set.

The sequence came from a woman in her 30s with Graves disease. The source material was peripheral blood mononuclear cells (PBMCs), sampled at new diagnosis, from a patient treated with antithyroid drugs.

The CDR3 here is CASSQARETQYF. The CDR3 DNA is TGTGCCAGCAGCCAAGCACGCGAGACCCAGTACTTC. The V gene is TRBV3-1, the J gene TRBJ2-5, with D unresolved. Per germline, CDR1 LGHDT and CDR2 YNNKEL (reference sequence). The CDR3 is 12 amino acids. Between the trimmed V and J ends, which lost 1 base and 5 bases, there was a span of 5 bases.